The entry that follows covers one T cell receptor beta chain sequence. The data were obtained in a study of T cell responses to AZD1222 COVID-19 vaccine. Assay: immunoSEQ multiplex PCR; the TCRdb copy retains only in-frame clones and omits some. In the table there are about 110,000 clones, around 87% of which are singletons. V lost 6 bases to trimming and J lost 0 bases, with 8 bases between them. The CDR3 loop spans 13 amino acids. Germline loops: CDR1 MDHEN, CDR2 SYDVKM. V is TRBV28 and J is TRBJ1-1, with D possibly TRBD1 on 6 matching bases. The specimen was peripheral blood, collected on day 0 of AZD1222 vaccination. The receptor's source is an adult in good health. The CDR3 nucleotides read TGTGCCAGCAGAGGACAGTTGAACACTGAAGCTTTCTTT. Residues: CASRGQLNTEAFF.